This TCR beta chain was found in a study of T cells in Graves' hyperthyroidism and ophthalmopathy. The CDR3 length is 14 residues. CDR1 is SGHKS, CDR2 YYEKEE, per germline (reference sequence). Trimming cost V 0 bases and J 4 bases, with 10 bases left between them. TCR beta CDR3 sequences were amplified from RNA transcripts. The HTBI primer set was used in a first-round RT-PCR of the TCR CDR3. TCRdb re-called the multiplex PCR reads through MiXCR, storing one row per CDR3 protein. The sample includes fewer than 700,000 distinct CDR3 sequences, roughly 17% of them seen just once. To note about this clonotype: Its target is unknown.

Researchers defined stable Graves' hyperthyroidism as no ophthalmopathy progression within 18 months. Patients aged 18 to 65 had newly diagnosed hyperthyroidism that had lasted under 2 months. Diagnosing involved the use of clinical symptoms, serum thyroxine and TRAb, thyroid ultrasound and orbital computed tomography. Findings of the study overall: Prediction of ophthalmopathy progression came a median around 7.1 months pre-onset.

This chain uses TRBV5-5 with TRBJ1-2, with D uncertain. Specimen: blood. The receptor was derived from a woman in her twenties or thirties with Graves' hyperthyroidism. CDR3 residues: CASSLEQVLYGYTF. The DNA for the CDR3 is TGTGCCAGCAGCTTGGAGCAGGTACTCTATGGCTACACCTTC.